The clone carrying this TCR beta chain was counted ten times or more. The antigen is unknown. Blood RNA originated from unsorted whole blood, with germline DNA additionally extracted. These data are taken from a study of tumor-infiltrating lymphocytes in primary liver carcinoma. General study findings and limits: It was tumor-adjacent and tumor-blood pairs that overlapped less than tumor region pairs did.

Reverse transcription of approximately 520 ng total RNA with a constant-region primer produced TCR beta cDNA. Three-round nested multiplex PCR performed with slightly modified ARM-PCR produced the TCR beta libraries. TCRdb used MiXCR to reprocess the multiplex PCR reads, holding one entry per CDR3 protein. The data show about 200,000 distinct CDR3 sequences, with 65% seen just once and approximately 6.6% held by the top ten. This clonotype was obtained from a woman in her sixties or seventies with primary liver carcinoma and hepatitis B virus infection. Sequenced sample: peripheral blood.

The CDR3, as DNA: TGTGCCAGCAACACCCGGGGACCTGCTGAAAAACTGTTTTTT. Translation: CASNTRGPAEKLFF. The chain carries TRBV6-1 and TRBJ1-4; possibly TRBD1 for D (5 bases). CDR1 MNHNS and CDR2 SASEGT come from the germline V gene. This CDR3 has 14 residues. The V gene lost 7 bases and the J gene lost 7 bases, with 16 bases spanning the gap.